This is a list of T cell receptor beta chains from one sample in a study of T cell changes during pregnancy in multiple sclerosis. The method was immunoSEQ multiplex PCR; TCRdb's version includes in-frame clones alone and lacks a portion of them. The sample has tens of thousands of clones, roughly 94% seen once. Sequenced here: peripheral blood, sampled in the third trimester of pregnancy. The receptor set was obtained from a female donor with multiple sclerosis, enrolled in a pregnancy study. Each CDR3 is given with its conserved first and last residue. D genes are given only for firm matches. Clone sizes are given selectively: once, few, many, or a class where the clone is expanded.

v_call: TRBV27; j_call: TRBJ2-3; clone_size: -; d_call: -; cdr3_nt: TGTGCCAGCAGTTACACGTCTAGCACAGATACGCAGTATTTT; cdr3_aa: CASSYTSSTDTQYF
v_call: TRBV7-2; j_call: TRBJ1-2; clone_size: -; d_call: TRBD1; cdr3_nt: TGTGCCAGCAGCAACCGGGACAGGGGTCTCTATGGCTACACCTTC; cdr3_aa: CASSNRDRGLYGYTF
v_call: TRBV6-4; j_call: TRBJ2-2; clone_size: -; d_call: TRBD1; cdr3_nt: TGTGCCAGCAGTGGGGAGAAGACAGGGATAACCGGGGAGCTGTTTTTT; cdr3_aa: CASSGEKTGITGELFF
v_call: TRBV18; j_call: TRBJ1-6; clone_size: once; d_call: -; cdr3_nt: TGTGCCAGCTCACCATCCAACTATAATTCACCCCTCCACTTT; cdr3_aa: CASSPSNYNSPLHF
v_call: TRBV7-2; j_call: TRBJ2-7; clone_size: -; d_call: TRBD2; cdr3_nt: TGTGCCAGCAGCTTAGGGCTAGCGGGGAATAACTACGAGCAGTACTTC; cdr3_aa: CASSLGLAGNNYEQYF
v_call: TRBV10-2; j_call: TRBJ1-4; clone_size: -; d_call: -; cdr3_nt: TGCGCCAGCAACCAGGGTGGACGTTTATATGAAAAACTGTTTTTT; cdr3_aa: CASNQGGRLYEKLFF
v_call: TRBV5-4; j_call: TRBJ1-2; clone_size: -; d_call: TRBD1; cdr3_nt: TGTGCCAGCAGCTTTGGACAGGGGTCTTGGGGCTACACCTTC; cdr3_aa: CASSFGQGSWGYTF
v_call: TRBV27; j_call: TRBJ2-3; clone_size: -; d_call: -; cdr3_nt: TGTGCCAGCAGTTCGTTGGTGGGAGCTAGCACAGATACGCAGTATTTT; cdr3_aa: CASSSLVGASTDTQYF
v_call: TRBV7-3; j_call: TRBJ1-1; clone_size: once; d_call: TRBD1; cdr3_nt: TGTGCCAGCAGCTATACCAGGGGAGGGACAGGGGGCGCCTTTAATACTGAAGCTTTCTTT; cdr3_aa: CASSYTRGGTGGAFNTEAFF
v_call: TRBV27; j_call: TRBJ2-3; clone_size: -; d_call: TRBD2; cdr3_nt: TGTGCCAGCAGCGCACCGGGACTAGCCAAAGATACGCAGTATTTT; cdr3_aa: CASSAPGLAKDTQYF
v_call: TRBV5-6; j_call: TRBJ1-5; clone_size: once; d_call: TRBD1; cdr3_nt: TGTGCCAGCAGCTCGCTGACAGGGGATCAGCCCCAGCATTTT; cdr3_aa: CASSSLTGDQPQHF
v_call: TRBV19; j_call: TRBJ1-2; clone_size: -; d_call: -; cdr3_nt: TGTGCCAGTAGTATATCGGGGGCGGGAGCTAACTATGGCTACACCTTC; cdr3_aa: CASSISGAGANYGYTF
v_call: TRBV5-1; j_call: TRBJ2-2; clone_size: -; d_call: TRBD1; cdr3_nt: TGCGCCAGCAGCTTGGCGGGACAGGGCCTTTCGGGGGAGCTGTTTTTT; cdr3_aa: CASSLAGQGLSGELFF
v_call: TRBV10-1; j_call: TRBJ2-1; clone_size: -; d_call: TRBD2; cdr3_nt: TGCGCCAGCAGCCCGGGACTAGGCAACAATGAGCAGTTCTTC; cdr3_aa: CASSPGLGNNEQFF
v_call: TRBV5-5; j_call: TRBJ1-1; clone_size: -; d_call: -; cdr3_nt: TGTGCCAGCAGCTTTGCACCACCCGAGGCTGTGAACACTGAAGCTTTCTTT; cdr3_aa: CASSFAPPEAVNTEAFF
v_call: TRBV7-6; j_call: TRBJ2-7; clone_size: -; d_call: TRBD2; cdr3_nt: TGTGCCAGCAGCTTAGCGCGGGGGGGCCACGAGCAGTACTTC; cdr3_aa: CASSLARGGHEQYF
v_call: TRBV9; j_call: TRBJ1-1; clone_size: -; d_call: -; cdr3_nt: TGTGCCAGCAGCGCCGAAGGGCTGGGGCAGAACACTGAAGCTTTCTTT; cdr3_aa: CASSAEGLGQNTEAFF
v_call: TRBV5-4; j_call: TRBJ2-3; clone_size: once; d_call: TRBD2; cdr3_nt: TGTGCCAGCAGCCGGAGACTAGCGGGGGGGACAGATACGCAGTATTTT; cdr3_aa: CASSRRLAGGTDTQYF
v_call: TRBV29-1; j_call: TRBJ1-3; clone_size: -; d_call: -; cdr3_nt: TGCAGCGTTGACCTAGGGATGGACAGCCCTGGAAACACCATATATTTT; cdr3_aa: CSVDLGMDSPGNTIYF
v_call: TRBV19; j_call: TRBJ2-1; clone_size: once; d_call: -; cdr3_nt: TGTGCCAGTAGTATCCTCGACAGCCTCTACAATGAGCAGTTCTTC; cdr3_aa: CASSILDSLYNEQFF
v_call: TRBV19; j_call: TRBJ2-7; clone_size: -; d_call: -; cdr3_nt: TGTGCCAGTAGTATTGGCAGTCTCGTCTACGAGCAGTACTTC; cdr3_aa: CASSIGSLVYEQYF
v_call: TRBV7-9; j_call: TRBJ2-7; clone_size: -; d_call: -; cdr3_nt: TGTGCCAGCAGCCTAGAGACAGGAATCTCCTACGAGCAGTACTTC; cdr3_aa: CASSLETGISYEQYF
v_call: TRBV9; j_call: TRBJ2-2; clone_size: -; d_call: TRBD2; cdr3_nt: TGTGCCAGCAGCGCCGGGACTAGCACCGGGGAGCTGTTTTTT; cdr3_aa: CASSAGTSTGELFF
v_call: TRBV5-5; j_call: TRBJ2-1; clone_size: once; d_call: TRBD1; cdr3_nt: TGTGCCAGCAGCTGGACAGGGATTGAGCAGTTCTTC; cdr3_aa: CASSWTGIEQFF
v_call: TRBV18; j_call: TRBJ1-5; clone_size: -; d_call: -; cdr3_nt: TGTGCCAGCTCACCACCGGGAGGTCGGCCCCAGCATTTT; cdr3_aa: CASSPPGGRPQHF
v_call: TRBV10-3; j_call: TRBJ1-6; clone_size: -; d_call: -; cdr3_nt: TGTGCCATCAGCCTACAGGGCCTGAATTCACCCCTCCACTTT; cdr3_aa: CAISLQGLNSPLHF
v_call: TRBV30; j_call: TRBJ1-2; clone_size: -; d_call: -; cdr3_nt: TGTGCCTGGAACAGGGCTAACTATGGCTACACCTTC; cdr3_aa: CAWNRANYGYTF
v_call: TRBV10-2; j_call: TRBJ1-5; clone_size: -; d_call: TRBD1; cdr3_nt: TGCGCCAGCAGGAGGGACAGCGATAGCAATCAGCCCCAGCATTTT; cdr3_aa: CASRRDSDSNQPQHF
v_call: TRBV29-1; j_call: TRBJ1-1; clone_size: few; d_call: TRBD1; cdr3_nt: TGCAGCGCCAAGACAGGGCCCACTGAAGCTTTCTTT; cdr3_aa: CSAKTGPTEAFF
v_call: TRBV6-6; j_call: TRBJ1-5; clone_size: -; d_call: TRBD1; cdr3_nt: TGTGCCAGCAGTTACTCAAGAGGGGGCGCGAATCAGCCCCAGCATTTT; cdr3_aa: CASSYSRGGANQPQHF
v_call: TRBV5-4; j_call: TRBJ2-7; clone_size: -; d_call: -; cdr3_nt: TGTGCCAGCAGCCCAGAGACAGCTTCCTACGAGCAGTACTTC; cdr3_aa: CASSPETASYEQYF
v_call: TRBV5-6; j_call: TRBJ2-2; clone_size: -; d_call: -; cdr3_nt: TGTGCCAGCTCATCAGGACTGCTCGCGAACACCGGGGAGCTGTTTTTT; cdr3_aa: CASSSGLLANTGELFF